This T cell receptor beta chain was sequenced for a study of read filtering for tumor transcriptome and immune sequencing. Study in general: R-ISS stage counts were roughly 8 for I, roughly 15 for II, 6 or 7 for III. Findings of the study overall: Single-read clonotypes: around 81% of IR-seq clonotypes (about 3.5% of reads), 74.6% of RNA-seq clonotypes (under 50% of reads). IR-seq and RNA-seq agreed better without single-read clonotypes.

This CDR3 is built from 16 residues. The J segment lost 4 bases and the V segment lost 4 bases, leaving 10 bases of the junction unmatched. The germline V gene encodes CDR1 SGHNT and CDR2 YYREEE (reference sequence). This clonotype was seen more than once but under ten times. Its cognate antigen is unknown. Molecular barcoded adaptors covering alpha/delta and beta/gamma chains were used on 400 ng RNA. TCRdb re-called the reads through MiXCR, storing one row per CDR3 protein. The repertoire holds tens of thousands of distinct CDR3 sequences, around 20% seen once, with about 15% in the top ten. The source is a donor aged 40 or over with multiple myeloma. The sequencing sample was made of a population of CD138-negative cells sorted from bone marrow. This chain links TRBV5-4 with TRBJ2-2, with 7 bases that match TRBD2. CDR3 DNA: TGTGCCAGCAGCCCCCAGGGAGGGAGGGCCACCGGGGAGCTGTTTTTT. It yields the protein CASSPQGGRATGELFF.